The clone carrying this TCR beta chain was picked up a small number of times. The antigen is not known. V was pared by 5 bases and J by 6 bases, with 16 bases between. The CDR3 has 14 amino acids. The germline CDR1 and CDR2 sequences are MNHEY and SVGAGI. The source of the sample is a study of beta chain features in type 1 diabetes. Whole-study context: Healthy donors and patients showed comparable age, gender and cell yields. Study-level results: Across all four CD4+ subsets, people with type 1 diabetes showed modestly shorter TCRB CDR3s. A pattern of fewer insertions and more deletions at VDJ junctions was seen in type 1 diabetes patients.

In total, each donor contributed a single heparinised blood draw that averaged roughly 100 mL. The authors reverse transcribed all of the isolated RNA, so sequencing captured expressed TCRB transcripts. Sequenced by immunoSEQ multiplex PCR; TCRdb stores in-frame clones only, minus some. The sample includes about 740,000 clones, about an eighth of them seen just once. The clonotype was recovered from a man between 18 and 35 years old with type 1 diabetes. Sequenced: naive CD4+ T cells from blood. The genes are TRBV6-5 and TRBJ1-1, with D unresolved. CDR3 bases: TGTGCCAGCAGTCCCTTCACGGGGATACCTGAAGCTTTCTTT. Its translation is CASSPFTGIPEAFF.